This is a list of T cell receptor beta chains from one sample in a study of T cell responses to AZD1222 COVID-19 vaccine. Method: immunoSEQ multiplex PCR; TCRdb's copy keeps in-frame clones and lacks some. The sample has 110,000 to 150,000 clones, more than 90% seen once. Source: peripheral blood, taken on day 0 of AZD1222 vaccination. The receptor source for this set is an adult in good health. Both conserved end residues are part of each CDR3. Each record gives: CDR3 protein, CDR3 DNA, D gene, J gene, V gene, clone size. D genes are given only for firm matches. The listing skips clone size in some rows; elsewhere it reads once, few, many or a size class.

CDR3: CASSSTRVDEEQYF
DNA: TGTGCCAGCTCCTCGACCAGGGTTGATGAAGAGCAGTACTTC
D: -
J: TRBJ2-7
V: TRBV18
size: -

CDR3: CASSTSGGLSEAFF
DNA: TGTGCCAGTAGTACTTCAGGGGGCCTTTCTGAAGCTTTCTTT
D: TRBD1
J: TRBJ1-1
V: TRBV19
size: -

CDR3: CASSIRSNSPLHF
DNA: TGTGCCAGCAGCATTAGGAGTAATTCACCCCTCCACTTT
D: -
J: TRBJ1-6
V: TRBV7-3
size: -

CDR3: CASSRKLPGQGSTEAFF
DNA: TGTGCCAGCAGCCGTAAACTTCCGGGACAGGGTTCCACTGAAGCTTTCTTT
D: TRBD1
J: TRBJ1-1
V: TRBV11-2
size: -

CDR3: CASSDRGYEQYF
DNA: TGTGCCAGCAGTGACCGGGGATACGAGCAGTACTTC
D: -
J: TRBJ2-7
V: TRBV28
size: -

CDR3: CASSWGGSTDTQYF
DNA: TGTGCCAGCAGCTGGGGCGGAAGCACAGATACGCAGTATTTT
D: -
J: TRBJ2-3
V: TRBV5-4
size: -

CDR3: CASSLGPGQSMNTEAFF
DNA: TGTGCCAGCAGCTTAGGCCCGGGACAGTCCATGAACACTGAAGCTTTCTTT
D: TRBD1
J: TRBJ1-1
V: TRBV11-2
size: -

CDR3: CASSESGADSPLHF
DNA: TGTGCCAGCAGTGAGTCAGGGGCTGATTCACCCCTCCACTTT
D: -
J: TRBJ1-6
V: TRBV6-1
size: -

CDR3: CSVYRDRGPEAFF
DNA: TGCAGCGTTTACCGGGACAGGGGCCCTGAAGCTTTCTTT
D: TRBD1
J: TRBJ1-1
V: TRBV29-1
size: once

CDR3: CASRRMTASYEQYF
DNA: TGTGCCAGCAGACGTATGACAGCTTCCTACGAGCAGTACTTC
D: -
J: TRBJ2-7
V: TRBV28
size: -

CDR3: CASSQESGNTEAFF
DNA: TGTGCCAGCAGCCAAGAGAGCGGAAACACTGAAGCTTTCTTT
D: -
J: TRBJ1-1
V: TRBV3-1/TRBV3-2
size: few

CDR3: CASSISWRTGLAKNIQYF
DNA: TGTGCCAGTAGTATTTCATGGAGAACGGGTTTAGCCAAAAACATTCAGTACTTC
D: -
J: TRBJ2-4
V: TRBV19
size: once

CDR3: CASSEQGLTGNTIYF
DNA: TGTGCCAGCAGTGAACAGGGGCTGACTGGAAACACCATATATTTT
D: -
J: TRBJ1-3
V: TRBV2
size: once

CDR3: CASQDPESLGTGNTIYF
DNA: TGTGCCAGCCAGGATCCCGAGAGCTTAGGGACTGGAAACACCATATATTTT
D: -
J: TRBJ1-3
V: TRBV5-5
size: -

CDR3: CSASSRGSISEQYF
DNA: TGCAGTGCTAGTTCACGGGGATCGATAAGCGAGCAGTACTTC
D: -
J: TRBJ2-7
V: TRBV20-1
size: -

CDR3: CAIRGSSYEQYF
DNA: TGTGCCATCCGCGGGAGCTCCTACGAGCAGTACTTC
D: TRBD2
J: TRBJ2-7
V: TRBV10-3
size: -

CDR3: CASSQVGGKLFF
DNA: TGCGCCAGCAGCCAAGTCGGAGGGAAACTGTTTTTT
D: -
J: TRBJ1-4
V: TRBV4-1
size: -

CDR3: CASSRSRADEQFF
DNA: TGTGCCAGCTCACGATCCCGTGCGGATGAGCAGTTCTTC
D: -
J: TRBJ2-1
V: TRBV18
size: -

CDR3: CASSPSGRAFGEPQFF
DNA: TGTGCCAGCAGTCCCAGCGGGAGGGCCTTCGGGGAACCGCAGTTCTTC
D: TRBD2
J: TRBJ2-1
V: TRBV27
size: few

CDR3: CASSDSGQGVTDTQYF
DNA: TGTGCCAGCAGTGACTCGGGACAGGGAGTCACAGATACGCAGTATTTT
D: TRBD1
J: TRBJ2-3
V: TRBV6-4
size: -

CDR3: CASSEFWGSKNIQYF
DNA: TGTGCCAGCAGTGAATTCTGGGGATCCAAAAACATTCAGTACTTC
D: -
J: TRBJ2-4
V: TRBV25-1
size: -

CDR3: CASSSRQVVNEKLFF
DNA: TGTGCCAGCAGTTCTCGACAAGTCGTGAATGAAAAACTGTTTTTT
D: -
J: TRBJ1-4
V: TRBV28
size: -

CDR3: CSVEKQGLNTEAFF
DNA: TGCAGCGTGGAAAAACAGGGCCTGAACACTGAAGCTTTCTTT
D: -
J: TRBJ1-1
V: TRBV29-1
size: -

CDR3: CASRPANYGYTF
DNA: TGTGCCAGCAGGCCAGCTAACTATGGCTACACCTTC
D: -
J: TRBJ1-2
V: TRBV6-5
size: -

CDR3: CASSPDRANQPQHF
DNA: TGTGCCAGCAGTCCTGACAGGGCCAATCAGCCCCAGCATTTT
D: TRBD1
J: TRBJ1-5
V: TRBV6-5
size: -

CDR3: CASSSTGGSLWDGYEQYF
DNA: TGCGCCAGCAGCTCGACAGGGGGCAGCCTTTGGGACGGATACGAGCAGTACTTC
D: TRBD1
J: TRBJ2-7
V: TRBV5-1
size: -

CDR3: CASSRGLKSDTQYF
DNA: TGTGCCAGCAGCCGGGGACTGAAATCAGATACGCAGTATTTT
D: -
J: TRBJ2-3
V: TRBV9
size: -

CDR3: CASSSQGTDTEAFF
DNA: TGCGCCAGCAGCTCACAGGGGACGGACACTGAAGCTTTCTTT
D: TRBD1
J: TRBJ1-1
V: TRBV5-1
size: -

CDR3: CAWSGQGTLTGANVLTF
DNA: TGTGCCTGGAGTGGACAGGGAACCCTAACTGGGGCCAACGTCCTGACTTTC
D: TRBD1
J: TRBJ2-6
V: TRBV30
size: -

CDR3: CASSPVAFSYSRSGNTIYF
DNA: TGTGCCAGCTCACCCGTCGCCTTTTCATATTCCCGCTCTGGAAACACCATATATTTT
D: -
J: TRBJ1-3
V: TRBV18
size: -

CDR3: CASSKVADGAQLQNTEAFF
DNA: -
D: -
J: TRBJ1-1
V: TRBV21-1
size: -

CDR3: CAWSGAENQPQHF
DNA: TGTGCCTGGAGTGGGGCAGAGAATCAGCCCCAGCATTTT
D: -
J: TRBJ1-5
V: TRBV30
size: -

CDR3: CASSTGTAFFDTQYF
DNA: TGTGCCAGCAGTACTGGGACAGCTTTCTTTGATACGCAGTATTTT
D: TRBD1
J: TRBJ2-3
V: TRBV28
size: -

CDR3: CATSDDRNTIYF
DNA: TGTGCCACCAGTGATGATAGAAACACCATATATTTT
D: -
J: TRBJ1-3
V: TRBV24-1
size: -

CDR3: CASSPTGRNTEAFF
DNA: TGTGCCAGCAGTCCGACAGGGCGGAACACTGAAGCTTTCTTT
D: TRBD1
J: TRBJ1-1
V: TRBV28
size: -

CDR3: CASRGTASYEQYF
DNA: TGTGCCAGCAGGGGGACAGCCTCCTACGAGCAGTACTTC
D: TRBD1
J: TRBJ2-7
V: TRBV2
size: -

CDR3: CASSLGQGAYTGELFF
DNA: TGTGCCAGCAGCTTAGGACAGGGGGCTTACACCGGGGAGCTGTTTTTT
D: TRBD1
J: TRBJ2-2
V: TRBV11-2
size: few

CDR3: CASSYRFSGGNEQFF
DNA: TGTGCCAGCAGCTATAGATTTTCCGGGGGGAATGAGCAGTTCTTC
D: TRBD2
J: TRBJ2-1
V: TRBV5-4
size: -

CDR3: CASSLEANQPQHF
DNA: TGTGCCAGCAGCTTAGAGGCAAATCAGCCCCAGCATTTT
D: -
J: TRBJ1-5
V: TRBV11-2
size: -

CDR3: CASSLARGQGYYTEAFF
DNA: TGCGCCAGCAGCTTGGCACGGGGACAGGGCTATTACACTGAAGCTTTCTTT
D: TRBD1
J: TRBJ1-1
V: TRBV5-1
size: -

CDR3: CASSGAYEQYF
DNA: TGTGCCAGCAGTGGGGCCTACGAGCAGTACTTC
D: -
J: TRBJ2-7
V: TRBV28
size: -

CDR3: CASSFETGYEQYF
DNA: TGCGCCAGCAGCTTTGAGACTGGATACGAGCAGTACTTC
D: -
J: TRBJ2-7
V: TRBV5-1
size: -

CDR3: CASSPGAGLAGGYEQYF
DNA: TGTGCCAGCTCACCCGGGGCGGGCCTAGCGGGAGGTTACGAGCAGTACTTC
D: TRBD2
J: TRBJ2-7
V: TRBV18
size: -

CDR3: CASSQQGWVDEQFF
DNA: TGTGCCAGCAGCCAACAGGGTTGGGTCGATGAGCAGTTCTTC
D: -
J: TRBJ2-1
V: TRBV2
size: -

CDR3: CASSQVGGIQDTQYF
DNA: TGTGCCAGCAGCCAGGTCGGGGGTATACAAGATACGCAGTATTTT
D: -
J: TRBJ2-3
V: TRBV7-3
size: -

CDR3: CATSDSQSRYNEQFF
DNA: TGTGCCACCAGTGATTCCCAGTCCCGATACAATGAGCAGTTCTTC
D: -
J: TRBJ2-1
V: TRBV24-1
size: -

CDR3: CASSEFGYEQYF
DNA: TGTGCCAGCAGTGAATTTGGCTACGAGCAGTACTTC
D: -
J: TRBJ2-7
V: TRBV2
size: -

CDR3: CASFAPANTEAFF
DNA: TGTGCCAGCTTTGCCCCGGCCAACACTGAAGCTTTCTTT
D: -
J: TRBJ1-1
V: TRBV7-9
size: -

CDR3: CASSSLAQGTEAFF
DNA: TGTGCCAGCAGCTCACTAGCTCAGGGCACTGAAGCTTTCTTT
D: -
J: TRBJ1-1
V: TRBV5-5
size: -